The TCR beta chain under discussion was sequenced for a study of blood T cell repertoires in COVID-19. Study in general: Acute and convalescent COVID-19 samples came from the United States, Italy and Spain.

As handled by the study authors: Reference gene primer amplification gave estimated nucleated cell counts. Method: immunoSEQ multiplex PCR; TCRdb's copy keeps in-frame clones and lacks some. That table gives V, J and clone size, and the DNA gave D and trimming. The sample holds 250,000 or so clones, approximately 89% seen once. The germline gives CDR1 SGHNT, CDR2 YYREEE (reference sequence). This CDR3 spans 12 amino acids. Trimming stripped 3 bases from V and 2 bases from J, with 6 bases between. In the 2 weeks before study entry, exposed participants met a COVID-19 case, which was PCR-confirmed or clinician-diagnosed.

The receptor comes from a man aged 35 to 55 who had been exposed to COVID-19. V gene TRBV5-4 combines with J gene TRBJ2-7, with a weak D call TRBD1 (5 bases). Sequenced: PBMCs or T cells enriched from blood (not recorded which). The CDR3 here is CASSSQAYEQYF. CDR3 sequence (DNA): TGTGCCAGCAGCTCACAGGCCTACGAGCAGTACTTC.